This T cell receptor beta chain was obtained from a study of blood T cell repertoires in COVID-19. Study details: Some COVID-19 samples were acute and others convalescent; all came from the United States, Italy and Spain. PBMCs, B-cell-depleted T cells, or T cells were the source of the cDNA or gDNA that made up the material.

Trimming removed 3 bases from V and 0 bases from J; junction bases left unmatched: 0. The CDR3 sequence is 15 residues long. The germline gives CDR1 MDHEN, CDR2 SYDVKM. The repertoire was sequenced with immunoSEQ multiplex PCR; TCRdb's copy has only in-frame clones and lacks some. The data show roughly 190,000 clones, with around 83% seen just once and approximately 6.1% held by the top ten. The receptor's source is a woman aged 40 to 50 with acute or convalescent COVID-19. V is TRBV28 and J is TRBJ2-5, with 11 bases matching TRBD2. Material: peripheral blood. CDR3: CASSLTSGDQETQYF. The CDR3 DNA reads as TGTGCCAGCAGTTTGACTAGCGGGGACCAAGAGACCCAGTACTTC.